A selection of T cell receptor beta chains follows, all from one sample in a study of blood T cell repertoires in COVID-19. Sequencing used immunoSEQ multiplex PCR; TCRdb keeps in-frame clones, though not all of them. The sample has 200,000 to 250,000 clones, around 80% seen once; the top ten hold around 5.9%. The specimen sequenced was peripheral blood. The receptors shown here come from a human donor in a cohort sampled during active COVID-19. The CDR3 runs from the conserved cysteine through the conserved F or W. The order of the fields is clone size, V gene, CDR3 length, J gene, D gene, CDR3 DNA, CDR3 protein. The D gene is left open where the match is weak. Clone size is stated in some rows and not others, as once, few, many or a class when expanded.

>once|TRBV5-4|14|TRBJ2-5|TRBD2
TGTGCCAGCAGCAAGCGGGGGGGCCGGGAGACCCAGTACTTC
CASSKRGGRETQYF
>once|TRBV7-9|13|TRBJ2-1|-
TGTGCCAGCAGCTTAGCAGGGGGGGATGAGCAGTTCTTC
CASSLAGGDEQFF
>-|TRBV29-1|20|TRBJ2-7|TRBD1
TGCAGCGTTGCAGAGCGTGGGACAGCCTACGGGGTCCTCCCACTCTACGAGCAGTACTTC
CSVAERGTAYGVLPLYEQYF
>-|TRBV18|17|TRBJ2-3|TRBD2
TGTGCCAGCTCACCGAGGACTAGCGGGGGGGCCAAAGATACGCAGTATTTT
CASSPRTSGGAKDTQYF
>once|TRBV28|14|TRBJ2-1|TRBD1
TGTGCCAGCAGTATACAAACAGGGGTATATGAGCAGTTCTTC
CASSIQTGVYEQFF
>-|TRBV10-1|15|TRBJ1-4|-
TGCGCCAGCAGTGAGTCGACCGGGACTAATGAAAAACTGTTTTTT
CASSESTGTNEKLFF
>-|TRBV15|15|TRBJ2-5|-
TGTGCCACCAGCCTATCCGAGGACAGACAAGAGACCCAGTACTTC
CATSLSEDRQETQYF
>once|TRBV27|14|TRBJ1-2|TRBD1
TGTGCCACCCGACAGGGGTCAGCTAACTATGGCTACACCTTC
CATRQGSANYGYTF
>few|TRBV2|16|TRBJ1-4|TRBD1
TGTGCCAGCAGTTCCGAGATGACAGGGTCTAATGAAAAACTGTTTTTT
CASSSEMTGSNEKLFF
>-|TRBV3-1/TRBV3-2|17|TRBJ2-1|TRBD2
TGTGCCAGCAGCCCGGGACTAGCGGGAGGGCGTCGCAATGAGCAGTTCTTC
CASSPGLAGGRRNEQFF
>-|TRBV19|19|TRBJ1-5|-
TGTGCCAGTAGTGAAAGGGACACCTATATAGGGTCATTAAATCAGCCCCAGCATTTT
CASSERDTYIGSLNQPQHF
>-|TRBV2|15|TRBJ2-5|TRBD2
TGTGCCAGCAAGGGACTAGCGGGCCTCCAAGAGACCCAGTACTTC
CASKGLAGLQETQYF
>-|TRBV10-3|13|TRBJ1-1|-
TGTGCCATCGGTCACAGGGAGGGGACTGAAGCTTTCTTT
CAIGHREGTEAFF
>-|TRBV5-4|14|TRBJ2-5|TRBD1
TGTGCCAGCAGTTCACAGGGGGCCGGGGAGACCCAGTACTTC
CASSSQGAGETQYF
>-|TRBV6-4|15|TRBJ2-1|-
TGTGCCAGCAGTGCCCAGGGGGGCGCCTTCGATGAGCAGTTCTTC
CASSAQGGAFDEQFF
>-|TRBV11-2|12|TRBJ2-7|-
TGTGCCAGCAGCGGGAGCTCCTACGAGCAGTACTTC
CASSGSSYEQYF
>-|TRBV7-6|12|TRBJ2-1|TRBD1
TGTGCCAGCAGCTTACACAGGGGTGAGCAGTTCTTC
CASSLHRGEQFF
>-|TRBV19|14|TRBJ2-5|-
TGTGCCAGTAGTATCCCCCTCGAGGGAGAGACCCAGTACTTC
CASSIPLEGETQYF
>-|TRBV2|13|TRBJ2-3|TRBD1
TGTGCCACCCGAGGGACAGGGACAGATACGCAGTATTTT
CATRGTGTDTQYF
>-|TRBV7-8|20|TRBJ2-6|TRBD1
TGTGCCAGCAGCTCCCGTTCTTTGGACAGGGCTAGCTCTGGGGCCAACGTCCTGACTTTC
CASSSRSLDRASSGANVLTF
>-|TRBV30|15|TRBJ2-1|TRBD1
TGTGCCTGGAGGGAGGGACAGGGGGGCTACAATGAGCAGTTCTTC
CAWREGQGGYNEQFF
>-|TRBV6-6|14|TRBJ1-2|-
TGTGCCAGCAGTTACCTTCCGGAGAACTATGGCTACACCTTC
CASSYLPENYGYTF
>-|TRBV2|14|TRBJ1-1|TRBD1
TGTGCCAGCGGGGGACAGGGGGGGTTGACTGAAGCTTTCTTT
CASGGQGGLTEAFF
>-|TRBV6-5|12|TRBJ2-1|TRBD2
TGTGCCAGCCTAAAGTCGGGAGGTGAGCAGTTCTTC
CASLKSGGEQFF
>-|TRBV19|13|TRBJ2-1|-
TGTGCCAGTAGTATGGGGGGGGCGCGTGAGCAGTTCTTC
CASSMGGAREQFF
>-|TRBV20-1|17|TRBJ2-3|TRBD2
TGCAGTGCTAGTGGACTAGCGGGGGGGCGGGGCGCAGATACGCAGTATTTT
CSASGLAGGRGADTQYF
>-|TRBV12-3/TRBV12-4|11|TRBJ2-1|-
TGTGCCAGCACCCGGGGTGATGAGCAGTTCTTC
CASTRGDEQFF
>-|TRBV4-2|14|TRBJ2-7|-
TGTGCCAGCAGCCAAGAAAAGCGGGCTAGCGAGCAGTACTTC
CASSQEKRASEQYF
>few|TRBV18|14|TRBJ2-2|-
TGTGCCAGCTCACCAGTTAAGAGGACCGGGGAGCTGTTTTTT
CASSPVKRTGELFF
>-|TRBV9|15|TRBJ2-5|TRBD2
TGTGCCAGCAGCCCTTATGGGGGGGTACAAGAGACCCAGTACTTC
CASSPYGGVQETQYF
>-|TRBV6-1|14|TRBJ2-1|-
TGTGCCAGCAGTGAAGGATTAGTCTACAATGAGCAGTTCTTC
CASSEGLVYNEQFF
>-|TRBV5-1|14|TRBJ2-5|TRBD1
TGCGCCAGCAGCGCGGACAGGGGGCGGGAGACCCAGTACTTC
CASSADRGRETQYF
>-|TRBV27|13|TRBJ1-2|-
TGTGCCAGCAGTTTAAACGGTCTCTATGGCTACACCTTC
CASSLNGLYGYTF
>-|TRBV12-1|14|TRBJ2-7|-
TGTGCCAGCAGCTTTAAGGACAGCCTTTACGAGCAGTACTTC
CASSFKDSLYEQYF
>-|TRBV24-1|14|TRBJ2-7|TRBD2
TGTGCCACCAGTGCACGGGAGGGCCTCCCCGAGCAGTACTTC
CATSAREGLPEQYF
>-|TRBV28|17|TRBJ2-1|TRBD2
TGTGCCAGCGACGGAACGGCAGCGGGAGGATCTTTCAATGAGCAGTTCTTC
CASDGTAAGGSFNEQFF
>-|TRBV27|13|TRBJ2-3|TRBD1
TGTGCCAGCAATGACAGGGGTCCAGATACGCAGTATTTT
CASNDRGPDTQYF
>-|TRBV2|14|TRBJ1-6|TRBD1
TGTGCCAGCAGGGACACAGGGGGAAATTCACCCCTCCACTTT
CASRDTGGNSPLHF
>-|TRBV30|16|TRBJ1-1|-
TGTGCCTGGAGTGTACCGAGGACAGCGGGGGCCTACGAAGCTTTCTTT
CAWSVPRTAGAYEAFF
>-|TRBV27|15|TRBJ1-4|TRBD1
TGTGCCAGCAGTCCCTCAGGGGGAGGTAATGAAAAACTGTTTTTT
CASSPSGGGNEKLFF
>-|TRBV6-5|16|TRBJ1-3|-
TGTGCCAGCAGTTACTCGAGCGGACAGCCCAGAAACACCATATATTTT
CASSYSSGQPRNTIYF
>-|TRBV9|15|TRBJ2-7|TRBD1
TGTGCCAGCAGCTCAACCGGGACAGGGTTTCGCGAGCAGTACTTC
CASSSTGTGFREQYF
>-|TRBV10-3|11|TRBJ1-1|-
TGTGCCACGGGTCGGAACACTGAAGCTTTCTTT
CATGRNTEAFF
>-|TRBV6-5|15|TRBJ2-2|TRBD2
TGTGCCAGCAAGAGGCTAGCGGGAGGTCCCGGGGAGCTGTTTTTT
CASKRLAGGPGELFF